This TCR beta chain was obtained from a study of CD8+ T cells in alopecia areata. In germline, CDR1 is SGHNT, CDR2 YYREEE (reference sequence). V was shortened by 4 bases and J by 9 bases, with 20 bases between the two germline ends. The CDR3 loop spans 15 amino acids. Study-level findings and limits: Mice showed TCR sharing more clearly than patients did, possibly owing to HLA. The treated group had a single nonresponder, limiting CD8+ expansion-response conclusions.

Details on this clone: What it binds is unknown.

The treatment: oral pan-JAK inhibitor, 5-10 mg twice daily. Cell sorting on a FACSAria was used to separate CD4+ and CD8+ T cells from the PBMCs. Reverse transcribed after extraction, RNA yielded cDNA as the sequencing template. Measured with immunoSEQ multiplex PCR; TCRdb has only the in-frame clones, and not every one. This table holds about 200,000 clones, around two fifths found once. The sample consisted of CD4+ T cells sorted from blood, taken at approximately week 30, from a patient treated with tofacitinib. This TCR was sampled from a human donor with alopecia areata. This chain connects TRBV5-4 to TRBJ2-1, with D perhaps given as TRBD1 or TRBD2 (5 bases each). The CDR3 reads CASSVKGTLRSEQFF. CDR3 sequence (DNA): TGTGCCAGCAGCGTGAAGGGGACCCTCCGGAGTGAGCAGTTCTTC.